This paragraph covers one T cell receptor (beta chain) sequence. Its antigen has not been determined. There are no base qualities to consult, and no much larger clone falls within one base. Healthy HIV-negative adults with no recently reported acute infections or vaccinations were included as donors. Only Caucasian adults living in Nashville, Tennessee, USA were represented among the donors. The CD8 memory samples were a combination of magnetically selected CD45RO+ cells and CCR7-negative CD45RA+ effector memory (TemRA) cells. Blood was obtained by leukapheresis, after which PBMCs were separated by Ficoll-Histopaque density gradient centrifugation and cryopreserved in liquid nitrogen vapor phase. Purity and quantity of every magnetically sorted T cell population were checked by analytical flow cytometry. Each sorted fraction had its genomic DNA isolated and then quantified by UV absorbance on a Nanodrop 2000c.

TCR CDR3 regions were amplified from genomic DNA by multiplex PCR using the deep immunoSEQ assay. Genomic DNA extracted from each cell subset was distributed evenly over all wells of several immunoSEQ 96-well plates, and each plate served as one replicate. For sorted subsets, each replicate PCR was loaded with about 200 ng genomic DNA, equivalent to approximately 27,000 T cell genomes. Purified libraries were measured with a Qubit 3.0 fluorometer, size-checked on a Bioanalyzer 2100, and measured again with the KAPA Library Quantification kit. Each immunoSEQ 96-well plate was sequenced on its own single-read 150-cycle Illumina NextSeq 550 flow cell. The paper's data handling went like this. The immunoSEQ output contained only junctional sequences without quality scores, so filtering could not match that applied to full-length reads. Sequences were annotated with PyIR, a Python wrapper for IgBLAST v1.9, using IMGT germline references to assign V/J genes and CDR3. Reads were removed for weak V/J assignments (E-value above 1e-6), missing CDR3, stop codons, out-of-frame junctions, or ambiguous translated residues. V3J clonotypes were defined as sequences sharing the same inferred V gene, J gene, and CDR3 amino acid sequence. The percentage overlap between two repertoires was calculated by dividing the number of shared unique clonotypes by the size of the smaller repertoire. RTK rarefaction, the Chao1 estimator, and Recon v2.1 estimates of unobserved clonotypes were used to assess repertoire richness. Generation probabilities for all TCRbeta clonotypes obtained by the gDNA method from four donors were computed using OLGA. Entries here come from immuneACCESS through TCRdb and include only in-frame sequences with V and J called. Some clones fail to appear in such tables; in the studies checked, an unresolved V gene covers under half of the shortfall, and the cause of the remainder is unknown. D and trimming come from the DNA, and the V and J calls and clone size come from that table. The sample includes about 330,000 clones, with roughly 87% observed a single time. The ten largest clones add up to roughly 16% of the sample.

The CDR3 runs 14 amino acids, cysteine and phenylalanine included. Of all the DNA, just the CDR3 is kept, 42 bases in frame from base 1. This sample was taken from a study of shared clonotypes between healthy human individuals (dated by TCRdb to between 2020 and 2021). Background for the entire study: The cohort included a few men and two women between 18 and 49 years of age. Between about 0.94 and 10 billion PBMCs per donor were obtained by leukapheresis. To estimate repertoire size and how much clonotype sharing occurs between individuals, the study deeply sequenced the blood TCR repertoires of five healthy adults. To increase sequencing depth and limit assay-specific biases, TCR repertoire library preparation and sequencing were carried out by different laboratories using diverse techniques. Per donor, three plates each were used for CD4 naive and CD4 memory, two for CD8 naive, and one for CD8 memory.

Findings and caveats that apply to the study as a whole: Because the study included only a small number of donors, the genetic and exposure-history diversity represented was limited. Compared with non-shared clonotypes, the clonotypes found in all four sorted-subset donors had higher generation probabilities. Naive subsets generally had larger estimated clonotype richness than memory subsets. Roughly 5% of naive CD4, 3.5% of naive CD8, around 2.3% of memory CD4, and 0.4% of memory CD8 clonotypes were shared across several donors. Pairwise subsampling led to the expectation that sequencing depth would affect the degree of clonotype sharing among donors. Incomplete sequencing was indicated by rarefaction of sorted-subset datasets, despite the large sequencing depth. Sampling was limited to blood, and TCR repertoires in tissue likely differ from TCR repertoires in blood.

The source is a man in his late teens or twenties in good health. The receptor chain draws on TRBV12-2 and TRBJ2-7; the table's D call of TRBD1 was not tested on the DNA. TRBV12-2 constitutes a pseudogene. Sample: memory CD8+ T cells sorted from blood. This specimen's cell subset or site label, interpreted: CD45RO+ cells pooled with CCR7-negative TemRA cells. The sequenced DNA is TGTGCAAGTCGCTTAGCGAGACAGGGGACGGCCTCGTACTTC. Protein translation: CASRLARQGTASYF.